This T cell receptor (beta chain) is from a study of PD-L1 blockade in urothelial cancer. Background on the study: Males with urothelial cancer arising in the bladder constituted most of the roughly 30 patients. Patients had undergone 0 to 3 prior chemotherapy regimens.

J gave up 2 bases and V 4 bases, and 0 bases lay outside the gene matches. The V gene's germline CDR1 is GTSNPN and CDR2 SVGIG (reference sequence). This CDR3 has 12 residues. Libraries were prepared by immunoSEQ multiplex PCR; TCRdb keeps only in-frame clonotypes and omits some of them. Of under 30,000 clones in the sample, roughly 87% were seen once. For this clone: Other DNA sequences of this sample code for an identical CDR3.

Peripheral blood mononuclear cells were collected from every patient before and during treatment, yielding between 1 and 8 samples per patient. The gene calls are TRBV30 and TRBJ2-7; TRBD2 aligns across 9 bases. Sequenced here: PBMCs, sampled around atezolizumab (anti-PD-L1) treatment. The source of this sequence is a man over 45 with urothelial cancer. CDR3 sequence: CAWTSGTYEQYF. In nucleotides, the CDR3 is TGTGCCTGGACTAGCGGGACCTACGAGCAGTACTTC.